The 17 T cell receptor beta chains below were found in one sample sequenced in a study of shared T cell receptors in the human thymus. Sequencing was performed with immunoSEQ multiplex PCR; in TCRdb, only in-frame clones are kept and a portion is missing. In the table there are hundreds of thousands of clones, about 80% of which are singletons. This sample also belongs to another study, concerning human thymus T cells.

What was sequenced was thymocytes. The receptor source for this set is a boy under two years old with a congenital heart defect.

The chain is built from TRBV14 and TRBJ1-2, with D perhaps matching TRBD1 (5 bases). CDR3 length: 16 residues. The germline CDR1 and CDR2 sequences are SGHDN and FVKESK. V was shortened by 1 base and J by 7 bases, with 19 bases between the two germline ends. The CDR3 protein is CASSQAPGGFFGGYTF. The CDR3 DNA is TGTGCCAGCAGCCAAGCCCCCGGGGGATTTTTCGGTGGCTACACCTTC.

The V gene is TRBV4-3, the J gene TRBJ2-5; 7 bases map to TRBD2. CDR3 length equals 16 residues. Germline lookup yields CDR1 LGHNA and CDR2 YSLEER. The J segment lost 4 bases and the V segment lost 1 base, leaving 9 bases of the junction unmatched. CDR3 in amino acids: CASSQGWERGPETQYF. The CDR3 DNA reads TGCGCCAGCAGCCAAGGGTGGGAGCGGGGCCCAGAGACCCAGTACTTC.

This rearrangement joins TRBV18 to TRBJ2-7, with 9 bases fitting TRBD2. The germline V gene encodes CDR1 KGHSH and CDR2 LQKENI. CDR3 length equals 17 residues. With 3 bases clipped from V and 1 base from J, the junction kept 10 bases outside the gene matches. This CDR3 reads CASSPLPPSGTSYEQYF. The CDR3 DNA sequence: TGTGCCAGCTCACCGCTACCCCCTAGCGGGACGTCCTACGAGCAGTACTTC. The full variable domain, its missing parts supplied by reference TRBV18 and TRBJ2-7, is NAGVMQNPRHLVRRRGQEARLRCSPMKGHSHVYWYRQLPEEGLKFMVYLQKENIIDESGMPKERFSAEFPKEGPSILRIQQVVRGDSAAYFCASSPLPPSGTSYEQYFGPGTRLTVT.

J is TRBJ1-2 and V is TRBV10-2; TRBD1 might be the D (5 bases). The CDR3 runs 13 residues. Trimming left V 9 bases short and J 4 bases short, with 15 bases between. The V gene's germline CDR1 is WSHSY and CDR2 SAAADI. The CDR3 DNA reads TGCGCCAGTGCCCCTGGGGGGGGCTATGGCTACACCTTC. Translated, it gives CASAPGGGYGYTF.

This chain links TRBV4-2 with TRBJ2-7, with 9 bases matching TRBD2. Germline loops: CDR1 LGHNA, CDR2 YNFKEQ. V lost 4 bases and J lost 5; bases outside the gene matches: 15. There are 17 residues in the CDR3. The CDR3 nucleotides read TGTGCCAGCAGCCCGAAGTCTATAGCGGGAGCTGATCACGAGCAGTACTTC. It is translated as CASSPKSIAGADHEQYF.

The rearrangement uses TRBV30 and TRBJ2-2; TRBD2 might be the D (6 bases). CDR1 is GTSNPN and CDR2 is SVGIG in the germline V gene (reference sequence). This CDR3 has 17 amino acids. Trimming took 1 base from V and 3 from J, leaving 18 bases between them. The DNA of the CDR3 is TGTGCCTGGAGTGATTGTTTGGGGACTCCGTACACCGGGGAGCTGTTTTTT. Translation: CAWSDCLGTPYTGELFF.

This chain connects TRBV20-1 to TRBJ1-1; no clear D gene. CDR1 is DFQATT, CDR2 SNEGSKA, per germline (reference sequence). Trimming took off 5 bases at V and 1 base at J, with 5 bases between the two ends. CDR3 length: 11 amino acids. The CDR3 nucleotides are TGCAGTGCTTCAGGGAACACTGAAGCTTTCTTT. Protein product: CSASGNTEAFF.

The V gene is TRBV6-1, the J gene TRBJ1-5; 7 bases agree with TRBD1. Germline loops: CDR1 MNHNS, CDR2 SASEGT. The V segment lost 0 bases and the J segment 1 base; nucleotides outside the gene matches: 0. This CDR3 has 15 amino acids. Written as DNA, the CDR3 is TGTGCCAGCAGTGAAGCGGACAGGAGCAATCAGCCCCAGCATTTT. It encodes CASSEADRSNQPQHF.

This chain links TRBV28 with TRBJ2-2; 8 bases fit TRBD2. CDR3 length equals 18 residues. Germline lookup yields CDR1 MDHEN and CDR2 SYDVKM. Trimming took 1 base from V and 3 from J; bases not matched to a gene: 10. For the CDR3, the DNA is TGTGCCAGCAGTTTATCTCCCGGGGCGGGAGGATACACCGGGGAGCTGTTTTTT. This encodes CASSLSPGAGGYTGELFF.

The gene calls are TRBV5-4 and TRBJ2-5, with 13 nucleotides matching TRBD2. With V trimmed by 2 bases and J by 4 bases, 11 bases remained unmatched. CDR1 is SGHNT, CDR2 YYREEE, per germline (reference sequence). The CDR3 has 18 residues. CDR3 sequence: CASSFRTDTSGRGETQYF. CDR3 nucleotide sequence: TGTGCCAGCAGCTTCCGAACCGATACTAGCGGGAGGGGAGAGACCCAGTACTTC.

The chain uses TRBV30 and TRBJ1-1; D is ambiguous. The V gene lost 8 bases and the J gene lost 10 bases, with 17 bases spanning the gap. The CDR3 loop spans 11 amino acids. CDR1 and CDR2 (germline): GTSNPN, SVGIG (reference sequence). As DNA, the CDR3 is TGTGCCGGAGGTCATGTGATGGGAGCTTTCTTT. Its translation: CAGGHVMGAFF. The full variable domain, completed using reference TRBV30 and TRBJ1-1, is SQTIHQWPATLVQPVGSPLSLECTVEGTSNPNLYWYRQAAGRGLQLLFYSVGIGQISSEVPQNLSASRPQDRQFILSSKKLLLSDSGFYLCAGGHVMGAFFGQGTRLTVV.

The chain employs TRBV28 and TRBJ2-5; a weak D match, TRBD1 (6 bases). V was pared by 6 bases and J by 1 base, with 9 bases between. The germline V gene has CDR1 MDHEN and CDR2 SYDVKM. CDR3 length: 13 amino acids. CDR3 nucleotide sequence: TGTGCCAGCAGCTGGACAGTCCAAGAGACCCAGTACTTC. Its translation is CASSWTVQETQYF.

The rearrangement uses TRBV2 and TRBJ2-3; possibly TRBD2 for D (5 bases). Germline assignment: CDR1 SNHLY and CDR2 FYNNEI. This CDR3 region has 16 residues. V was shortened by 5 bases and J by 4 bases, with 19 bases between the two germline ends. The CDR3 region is CASSRDYLLLPDTQYF. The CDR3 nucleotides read TGTGCCAGCAGTCGAGACTATCTCCTATTGCCAGATACGCAGTATTTT.

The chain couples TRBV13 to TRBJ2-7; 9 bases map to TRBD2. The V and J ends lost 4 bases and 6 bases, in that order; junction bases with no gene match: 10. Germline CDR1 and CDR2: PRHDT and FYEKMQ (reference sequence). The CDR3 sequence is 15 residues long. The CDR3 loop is CASSYTGTSPPEQYF. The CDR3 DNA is TGTGCCAGCAGCTACACCGGGACTAGCCCGCCCGAGCAGTACTTC. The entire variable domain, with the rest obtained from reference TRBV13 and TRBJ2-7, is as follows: AAGVIQSPRHLIKEKRETATLKCYPIPRHDTVYWYQQGPGQDPQFLISFYEKMQSDKGSIPDRFSAQQFSDYHSELNMSSLELGDSALYFCASSYTGTSPPEQYFGPGTRLTVT.

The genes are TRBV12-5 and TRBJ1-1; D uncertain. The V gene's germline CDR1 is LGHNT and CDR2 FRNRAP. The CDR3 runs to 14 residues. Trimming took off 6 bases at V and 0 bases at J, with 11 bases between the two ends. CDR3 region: CASGGTTLNTEAFF. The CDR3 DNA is TGTGCTAGTGGAGGCACGACTTTGAACACTGAAGCTTTCTTT.

The CDR3 here is CASSPGTVQETQYF. Written as DNA, the CDR3 is TGTGCCAGCAGCCCAGGGACAGTACAAGAGACCCAGTACTTC. The genes are TRBV27 and TRBJ2-5; 7 nucleotides agree with TRBD1. Germline assignment: CDR1 MNHEY and CDR2 SMNVEV (reference sequence). There are 14 residues in the CDR3. J was trimmed by 2 bases and V by 6 bases; bases with no gene match: 6.

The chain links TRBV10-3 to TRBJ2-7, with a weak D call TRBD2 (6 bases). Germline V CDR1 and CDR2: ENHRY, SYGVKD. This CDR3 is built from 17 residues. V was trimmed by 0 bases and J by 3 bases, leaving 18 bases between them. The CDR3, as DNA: TGTGCCATCAGTGAGTCGAGGGGAGGAGGTTGGGTCTACGAGCAGTACTTC. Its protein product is CAISESRGGGWVYEQYF.